Below, 6 T cell receptor beta chains from the same sample are listed, as sequenced in a study of blood T cell repertoires in COVID-19. Assay: immunoSEQ multiplex PCR; the TCRdb copy retains only in-frame clones and omits some. This table has 160,000 or so clones, about 91% appearing once. The source material was peripheral blood. The receptors originated from a woman aged 45-59 years with acute or convalescent COVID-19.

The chain uses TRBV5-5 and TRBJ1-2; possible D gene TRBD1, 6 bases. Germline-derived CDR1 and CDR2 are SGHKS and YYEKEE (reference sequence). Trimming shortened V by 3 bases and J by 5 bases, and 17 bases separated the two germline ends. CDR3 size: 15 residues. The CDR3 reads CASSSSAAGEYGYTF. The CDR3 DNA sequence: TGTGCCAGCAGCTCCTCCGCGGCAGGGGAATATGGCTACACCTTC.

The chain couples TRBV5-6 to TRBJ2-3; D not certain. This CDR3 is built from 16 residues. With 1 base removed from V and 4 bases from J, the gap between germline ends came to 16 bases. In germline, CDR1 is SGHDT, CDR2 YYEEEE. This chain's CDR3 is CASSLLSPVAADTQYF. DNA of the CDR3: TGTGCCAGCAGCTTGCTCTCCCCCGTGGCGGCAGATACGCAGTATTTT.

The V gene is TRBV19, the J gene TRBJ1-2, with D unresolved. The V end lost 7 bases, the J end lost 8 bases, and 17 bases lay between the germline ends. The germline CDR1 and CDR2 sequences are LNHDA and SQIVND (reference sequence). The CDR3 is made up of 13 amino acids. CDR3 loop: CASKMGGSEGYTF. CDR3 DNA sequence: TGTGCCAGTAAGATGGGAGGTTCGGAGGGCTACACCTTC.

The J gene is TRBJ1-1, the V gene TRBV18; TRBD1 might be the D (6 bases). V was shortened by 5 bases and J by 8 bases, with 12 bases between the two germline ends. The CDR3 is made up of 12 amino acids. The germline V gene has CDR1 KGHSH and CDR2 LQKENI. CDR3 sequence (DNA): TGTGCCAGCTCAAGAGCACAGGGAGAAGCTTTCTTT. It specifies CASSRAQGEAFF.

This clone was seen more than once but under ten times. The CDR3 nucleotides are TGTGCCTGGAGTCCCAGACTAGCGGGAACCTACGAGCAGTACTTC. It translates to CAWSPRLAGTYEQYF. The chain links TRBV30 to TRBJ2-7; TRBD2 matches 11 bases. The CDR3 runs 15 residues. The ends lost 2 bases at V and 2 bases at J; junction bases unmatched: 5. From germline, CDR1 is GTSNPN and CDR2 SVGIG (reference sequence).

The CDR3 region is CASSPGEGNTIYF. DNA of the CDR3: TGTGCCAGCAGCCCCGGGGAGGGAAACACCATATATTTT. The chain combines TRBV7-3 with TRBJ1-3; D is unresolved. V shed 5 bases and J shed 4 bases, with 9 bases lying between them. Germline V gene data show CDR1 as SGHTA and CDR2 as FQGTGA. The CDR3 runs to 13 residues.